This T cell receptor (beta chain) emerged from a study of CD8+ T cells in alopecia areata. The study, taken as a whole, reports: Patients shared TCRs less clearly than mice did, possibly owing to HLA. There were also resident alphabeta T cells of normal skin sequenced in scalp samples. While tofacitinib was given, many expanded lesional clones persisted in scalp and blood.

Regarding this clone: What it binds is unknown.

Treatment given: oral pan-JAK inhibitor, 5-10 mg twice daily. Collection of lesional scalp punch biopsies and peripheral blood was performed in alopecia areata patients. After isolation, RNA underwent reverse transcription to generate cDNA as the sequencing template. Produced via immunoSEQ multiplex PCR; TCRdb's table is partial and in-frame only. This sample yields about 90,000 clones, of which 44% are seen a single time; roughly 18% belongs to the top ten. CDR1 is SQVTM, CDR2 ANQGSEA, per germline. With V trimmed by 3 bases and J by 4 bases, 5 bases remained unmatched. The CDR3 covers 13 residues. The gene calls are TRBV29-1 and TRBJ2-7; 8 bases match TRBD1. Here the sequenced sample was CD8+ T cells sorted from blood, taken at week 24, from a patient treated with tofacitinib. This receptor was obtained from a human donor with alopecia areata. The CDR3 is CSVEADREYEQYF. The CDR3 nucleotides read TGCAGCGTTGAGGCGGACAGGGAATACGAGCAGTACTTC.